The clone carrying this T cell receptor beta chain showed up many times. The antigen is not known. These data originate in a study of T cells in Graves' hyperthyroidism and ophthalmopathy. The study's findings and limits: Progression to ophthalmopathy was predicted a median of roughly 6.5 months early.

CDR1 LGHDT and CDR2 YNNKEL come from the germline V gene (reference sequence). The CDR3 has 15 amino acids. Trimming took 1 base from V and 1 from J, leaving 10 bases between them. Amplification of TCR beta CDR3 regions used RNA as the template. The HTBI primer set drove a first-round RT-PCR of the TCR CDR3. TCRdb re-analysed the multiplex PCR reads in MiXCR, keeping a single row per CDR3 protein. The repertoire holds 550,000 to 600,000 distinct CDR3 sequences, more than 13% seen once, with roughly 7% in the top ten. The sequencing sample was made of blood. The V and J genes are TRBV3-1 and TRBJ2-5; D ambiguous. This receptor was identified in a woman aged 18-30 years with Graves' ophthalmopathy. The CDR3 nucleotides are TGTGCCAGCAGCCAAGGGAACGGAGCCCAAGAGACCCAGTACTTC. Protein: CASSQGNGAQETQYF.